This T cell receptor beta chain was captured by sequencing in a study of CD8+CD57+ T cells in acquired aplastic anemia. Whole-study results and caveats: Patients and controls had CD8+ Simpson's diversity values that were not significantly distinct.

According to the study, genomic DNA was the template for TCR beta VDJ and CDR3 profiling. Each CDR3 protein gets one entry after TCRdb re-called the reads with MiXCR. The data contain roughly 170,000 distinct CDR3 sequences, about 44% of them singletons. All sequencing subjects had displayed CD8+CD57+ cell expansion on flow cytometry. There were no patients without severe acquired aplastic anemia. With V trimmed by 3 bases and J by 3 bases, 4 bases remained unmatched. This CDR3 has 15 amino acids. CDR1 and CDR2 from the germline V gene are KGHDR and SFDVKD. A note on this clonotype: Its antigen is not known.

The chain links TRBV24-1 to TRBJ1-2; 9 bases align to TRBD1. This TCR came from a human donor with aplastic anemia. Material for sequencing was sorted CD4+, CD8+, or CD8+CD57+ T cells (not recorded which) from PBMCs. In nucleotides, the CDR3 is TGTGCCACCAGTGATACGGGACAGGGTCACTATGGCTACACCTTC. Translating gives CATSDTGQGHYGYTF.